This T cell receptor (beta chain) was profiled in a study of blood T cell repertoires in COVID-19. Overall study: There were acute and convalescent COVID-19 samples, and they came from the United States, Italy and Spain. The cDNA or gDNA used as material had been derived from T cells, B-cell-depleted T cells, or PBMCs.

Trimming cost V 5 bases and J 4 bases, with 5 bases left between them. This CDR3 has 11 residues. The germline CDR1 and CDR2 sequences are KGHDR and SFDVKD. Concerning this clone: The sample contains more than one DNA sequence encoding this CDR3.

Clones were sequenced by immunoSEQ multiplex PCR, and TCRdb holds only the in-frame ones, with some missing. The sample shows under 300,000 clones, roughly 87% of them seen only once. This chain uses TRBV24-1 with TRBJ2-7, with D tentatively TRBD2 (5 bases). The sequenced material came from peripheral blood. This TCR came from a woman aged 40 to 50 who had recovered from COVID-19. CDR3 region: CATSGGYEQYF. In nucleotides, the CDR3 is TGTGCCACCAGTGGAGGGTACGAGCAGTACTTC.